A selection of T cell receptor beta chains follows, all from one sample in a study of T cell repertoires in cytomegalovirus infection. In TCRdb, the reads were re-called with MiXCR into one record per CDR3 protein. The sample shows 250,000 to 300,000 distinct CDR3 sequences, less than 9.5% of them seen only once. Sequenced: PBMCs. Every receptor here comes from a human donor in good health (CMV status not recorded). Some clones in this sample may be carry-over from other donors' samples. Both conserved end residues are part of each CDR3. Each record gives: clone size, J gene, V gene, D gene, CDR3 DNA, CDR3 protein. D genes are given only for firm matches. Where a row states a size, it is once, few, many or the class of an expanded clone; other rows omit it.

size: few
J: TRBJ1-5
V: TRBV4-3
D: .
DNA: TGCGCCAGCAGCCAAGATCGCAGGGGCGCTCAGCCCCAGCATTTT
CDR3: CASSQDRRGAQPQHF

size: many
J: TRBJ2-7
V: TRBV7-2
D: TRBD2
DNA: TGTGCCAGCAGCGTGGGACTAGCCGTCATAAGCTCCTACGAGCAGTACTTC
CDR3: CASSVGLAVISSYEQYF

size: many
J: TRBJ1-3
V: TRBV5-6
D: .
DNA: TGTGCCAGCAGCTACAATACTTACTCTGGAAACACCATATATTTT
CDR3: CASSYNTYSGNTIYF

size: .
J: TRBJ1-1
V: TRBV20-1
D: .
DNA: TGCAGTGCTAGAGATCAAAAGCCGGGTGCTTTCTTT
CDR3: CSARDQKPGAFF

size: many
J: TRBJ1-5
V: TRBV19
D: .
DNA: TGTGCCAGTAGTGCTGTACTGGGCAATCAGCCCCAGCATTTT
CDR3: CASSAVLGNQPQHF

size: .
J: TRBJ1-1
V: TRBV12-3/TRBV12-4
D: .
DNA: TGTGCCAGCACCTGGGGGCAAACGAACACTGAAGCTTTCTTT
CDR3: CASTWGQTNTEAFF

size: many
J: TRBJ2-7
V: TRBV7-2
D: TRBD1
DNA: TGTGCCAGCAGCTTGGGACAGGGGCTTGGATACGAGCAGTACTTC
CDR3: CASSLGQGLGYEQYF

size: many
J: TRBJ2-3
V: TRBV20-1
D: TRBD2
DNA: TGCAGTGCTAGGCTACTAGCGGGAGATACGCAGTATTTT
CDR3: CSARLLAGDTQYF

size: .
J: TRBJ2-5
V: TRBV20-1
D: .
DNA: TGCAGTGCTAGTTCAGGGAGCGAACCGTGGACCCAGTACTTC
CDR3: CSASSGSEPWTQYF

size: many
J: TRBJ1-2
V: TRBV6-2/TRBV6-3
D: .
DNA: TGTGCCAGCAGACCTACAGGGACCTATGGCTACACCTTC
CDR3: CASRPTGTYGYTF

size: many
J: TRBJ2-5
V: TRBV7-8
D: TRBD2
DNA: TGTGCCAGCAGCCTCCCGAATAGCGGGGCGGAGACCCAGTACTTC
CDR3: CASSLPNSGAETQYF

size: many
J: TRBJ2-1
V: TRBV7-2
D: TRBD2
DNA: TGTGCCAGCAGCCGCGAACTAGCGGGCTTAGGGAATGAGCAGTTCTTC
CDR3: CASSRELAGLGNEQFF

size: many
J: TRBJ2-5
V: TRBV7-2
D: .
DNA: TGTGCCAGCAGCGCCGGGGTCCAAGAGACCCAGTACTTC
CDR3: CASSAGVQETQYF

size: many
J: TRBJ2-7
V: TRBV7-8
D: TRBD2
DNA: TGTGCCAGCAGCAATGCCCTATCCGGGGGGAGCTACGAGCAGTACTTC
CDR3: CASSNALSGGSYEQYF

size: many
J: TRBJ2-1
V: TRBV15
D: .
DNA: TGTGCCACCAGCAGAGATTACGATGAGCAGTTCTTC
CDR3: CATSRDYDEQFF

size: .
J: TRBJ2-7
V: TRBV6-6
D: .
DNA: TGTGCCAGCAGTGAGATAGCGACCTCTTGGGAGCAGTACTTC
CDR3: CASSEIATSWEQYF

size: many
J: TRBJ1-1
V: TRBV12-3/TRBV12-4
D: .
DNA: TGTGCCAGCAGTCCCGCTAGCGGAACTGAAGCTTTCTTT
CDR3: CASSPASGTEAFF

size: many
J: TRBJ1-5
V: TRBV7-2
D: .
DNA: TGTGCCAGCAGCTTAGGGGGGGCTGTTCAGCCCCAGCATTTT
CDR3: CASSLGGAVQPQHF

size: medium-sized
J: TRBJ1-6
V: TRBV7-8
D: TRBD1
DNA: TGTGCCAGCAGCTCGGGGACAGGGGGCTTAAGCTCCTATAATTCACCCCTCCACTTT
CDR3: CASSSGTGGLSSYNSPLHF

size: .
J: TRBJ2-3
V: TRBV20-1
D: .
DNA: TGCAGTGCCATTTGGGGTCCCGCAGATACGCAGTATTTT
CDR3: CSAIWGPADTQYF

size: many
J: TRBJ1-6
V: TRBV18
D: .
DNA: TGTGCCAGCTCACCACAGGGATTGGGCGGTAATTCACCCCTCCACTTT
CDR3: CASSPQGLGGNSPLHF

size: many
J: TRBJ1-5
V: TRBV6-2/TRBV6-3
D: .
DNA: TGTGCCAGCAGTTACTACCCCGGACAGAATAGCAATCAGCCCCAGCATTTT
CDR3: CASSYYPGQNSNQPQHF

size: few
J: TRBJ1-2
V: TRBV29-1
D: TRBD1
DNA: TGCAGCGTTGAAGTTTTGTTCCTGGCAGGGGGCCAATTTCCGCCTGGCTACACCTTC
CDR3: CSVEVLFLAGGQFPPGYTF

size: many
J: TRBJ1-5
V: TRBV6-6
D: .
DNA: TGTGCCAGCAAGCCGGCAGGGAATCAGCCCCAGCATTTT
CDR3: CASKPAGNQPQHF

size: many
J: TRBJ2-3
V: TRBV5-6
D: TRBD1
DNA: TGTGCCAGCAGCTCCGGGACAGGGGGCATCGCAGATACGCAGTATTTT
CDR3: CASSSGTGGIADTQYF

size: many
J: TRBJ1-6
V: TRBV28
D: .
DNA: TGTGCCAGCAGTTCCCCCGGGGGGAAGGGTTCACCCCTCCACTTT
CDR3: CASSSPGGKGSPLHF

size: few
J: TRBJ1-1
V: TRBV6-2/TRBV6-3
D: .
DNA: TGTGCCAGCAGTTACATGGCCTTTGAAGCTTTCTTT
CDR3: CASSYMAFEAFF

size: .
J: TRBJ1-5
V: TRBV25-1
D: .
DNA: TGTGCCAGCAGTCCAAACACGGGTGGGGTCAATCAGCCCCAGCATTTT
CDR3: CASSPNTGGVNQPQHF

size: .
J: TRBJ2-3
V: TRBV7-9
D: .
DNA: TGTGCCAGCAGCTCCTACTGGGGCACAGATACGCAGTATTTT
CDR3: CASSSYWGTDTQYF

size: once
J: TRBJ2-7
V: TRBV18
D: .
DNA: TGTGCCAGCTCACCAGTACAGGTTTCCTCCTACGAGCAGTACTTC
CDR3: CASSPVQVSSYEQYF

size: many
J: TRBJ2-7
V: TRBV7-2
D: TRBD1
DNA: TGTGCCAGCAGTCGGGACAGCTCCTACGAGCAGTACTTC
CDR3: CASSRDSSYEQYF

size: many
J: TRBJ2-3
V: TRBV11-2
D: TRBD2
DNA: TGTGCCAGCAGCCCAGTGGGGGGGAGGGTTACGCAGTATTTT
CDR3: CASSPVGGRVTQYF

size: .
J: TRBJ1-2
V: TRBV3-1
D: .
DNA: TGTGCCAGCAGCCCCGGCTCGGGGTATGGCTACACCTTC
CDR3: CASSPGSGYGYTF

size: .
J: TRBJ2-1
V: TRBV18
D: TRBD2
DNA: TGTGCCAGCTCAATAAACGGGGGGAGCAGGCTCTTCAATGAGCAGTTCTTC
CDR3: CASSINGGSRLFNEQFF

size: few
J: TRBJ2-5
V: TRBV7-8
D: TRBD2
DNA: TGTGCCAGCAGCTTTGGCGGACTAGCGTCGAAAGAGACCCAGTACTTC
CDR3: CASSFGGLASKETQYF

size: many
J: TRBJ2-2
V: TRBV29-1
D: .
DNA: TGCAGCGTTGGGGAGAACACGAACACCGGGGAGCTGTTTTTT
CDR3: CSVGENTNTGELFF

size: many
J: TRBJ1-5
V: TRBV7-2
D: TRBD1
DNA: TGTGCCTCGACAGGGTCCAATCAGCCCCAGCATTTT
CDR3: CASTGSNQPQHF

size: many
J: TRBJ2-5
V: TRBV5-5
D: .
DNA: TGTGCCAGCAGCTCGGGCAGGGGGAGGGGTGGTCAAGAGACCCAGTACTTC
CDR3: CASSSGRGRGGQETQYF

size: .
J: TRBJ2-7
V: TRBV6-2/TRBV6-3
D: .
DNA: TGTGCCAGCAGCCGGTCGATTAGCGTGACCTCCTACGAGCAGTACTTC
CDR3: CASSRSISVTSYEQYF

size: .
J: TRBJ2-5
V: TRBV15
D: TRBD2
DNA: TGTGCCACCAGCAGCGGACTAGCTGAGACCCAGTACTTC
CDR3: CATSSGLAETQYF

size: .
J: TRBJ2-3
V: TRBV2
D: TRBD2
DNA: TGTGCCAGCAGTCGGAGACTAGCGGGGAACACAGATACGCAGTATTTT
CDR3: CASSRRLAGNTDTQYF

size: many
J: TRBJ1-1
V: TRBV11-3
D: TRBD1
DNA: TGTGCCAGCAACCGACAGGGGAACACTGAAGCTTTCTTT
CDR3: CASNRQGNTEAFF

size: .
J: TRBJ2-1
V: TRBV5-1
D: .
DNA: TGCGCCAGCAGCCCTACCTTCCCTAGTCGGGAGCAGTTCTTC
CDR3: CASSPTFPSREQFF

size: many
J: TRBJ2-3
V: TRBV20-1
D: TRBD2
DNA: TGCAGTGCTAGAGGGGCGGGAGGTGGCACAGATACGCAGTATTTT
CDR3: CSARGAGGGTDTQYF

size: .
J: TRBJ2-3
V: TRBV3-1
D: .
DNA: TGTGCCAGCAGCCAAGCGCAGGATACGCAGTATTTT
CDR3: CASSQAQDTQYF

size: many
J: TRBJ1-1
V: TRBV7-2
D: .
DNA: TGTGCCAGCAGCTTATGGGCCAGTCTGAACACTGAAGCTTTCTTT
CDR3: CASSLWASLNTEAFF

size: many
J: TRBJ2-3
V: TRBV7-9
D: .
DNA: TGTGCCAGCAGCCCGCATTCGCAGCCCCTAAACACAGATACGCAGTATTTT
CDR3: CASSPHSQPLNTDTQYF

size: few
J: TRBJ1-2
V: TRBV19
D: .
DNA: TGTGCCGCAAGGGAGTTCTTTAGTGGCTACACCTTC
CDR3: CAAREFFSGYTF

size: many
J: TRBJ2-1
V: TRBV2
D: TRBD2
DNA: TGTGCCAGCAGTGAAGGGGCGGGAGGGATCAGAGAGCAGTTCTTC
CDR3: CASSEGAGGIREQFF

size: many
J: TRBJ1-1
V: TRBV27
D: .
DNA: TGTGCCAGCTCTCGACTGGGGTTTGTGAGGACTGAAGCTTTCTTT
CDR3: CASSRLGFVRTEAFF

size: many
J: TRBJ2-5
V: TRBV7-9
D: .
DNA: TGTGCCAGCAGCTTAGGTGGGGGGGCGCCGGAGACCCAGTACTTC
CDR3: CASSLGGGAPETQYF

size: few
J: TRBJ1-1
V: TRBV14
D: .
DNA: TGTGCCAGCAGCCAAGAAATGACGAACACTGAAGCTTTCTTT
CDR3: CASSQEMTNTEAFF